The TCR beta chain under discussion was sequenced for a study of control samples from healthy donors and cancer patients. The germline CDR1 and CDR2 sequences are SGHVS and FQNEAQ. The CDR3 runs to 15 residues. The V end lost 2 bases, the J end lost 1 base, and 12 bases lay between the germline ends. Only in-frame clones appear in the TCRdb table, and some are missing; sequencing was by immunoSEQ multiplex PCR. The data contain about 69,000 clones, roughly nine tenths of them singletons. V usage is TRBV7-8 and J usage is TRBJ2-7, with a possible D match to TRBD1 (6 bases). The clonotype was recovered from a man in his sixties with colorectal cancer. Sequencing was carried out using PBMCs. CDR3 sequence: CASSLSADRSYEQYF. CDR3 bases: TGTGCCAGCAGCTTAAGTGCGGACAGATCCTACGAGCAGTACTTC.